This TCR beta chain appears in the sequencing data of a study of T cells in Graves' hyperthyroidism and ophthalmopathy. For the study at large: Sampling of peripheral blood happened at initial diagnosis, prior to any treatment. Broader study findings: Stable hyperthyroidism was separated from ophthalmopathy by a model based on 13 V-J features.

Using RNA transcripts as the source, TCR beta CDR3 regions were amplified. First-round RT-PCR with HTBI primers amplified the TCR CDR3 region. Using its own MiXCR run on the multiplex PCR reads, TCRdb lists one record per CDR3 protein. The sample lists around 600,000 distinct CDR3 sequences, about 15% occurring once. Stable Graves' hyperthyroidism meant no ophthalmopathy progression within 18 months. This clonotype was seen just once. What it binds is not known. The CDR3 loop spans 15 amino acids. The germline CDR1 and CDR2 sequences are SGHNT and YYREEE (reference sequence). V was pared by 0 bases and J by 2 bases, with 11 bases between.

This receptor was obtained from a woman between 25 and 40 years old with Graves' hyperthyroidism. The source material was blood. The chain couples TRBV5-4 to TRBJ2-5; D is perhaps TRBD2 (5 bases). CDR3 DNA: TGTGCCAGCAGCTTGGAGATTTCGGGACAAGAGACCCAGTACTTC. This sequence encodes CASSLEISGQETQYF.